Listed here are 25 T cell receptor beta chains from one sample, sequenced in a study of CD8 T cells in ankylosing spondylitis. TCRdb ran MiXCR on the 5' RACE reads and lists one entry per CDR3 protein. The repertoire holds 200,000 to 300,000 distinct CDR3 sequences, 7.5% to 9% seen once, with over 6.5% in the top ten. Source material: blood, either unsorted or a sorted T cell fraction (not recorded which). The receptors were gathered from a male donor with ankylosing spondylitis or in good health (not recorded which).

Ten or more counts support this clonotype. This chain uses TRBV6-5 with TRBJ1-2, with TRBD1 identical over 9 bases. Germline V gives CDR1 MNHEY, CDR2 SVGAGI. Losses at the gene ends were 4 bases for V and 1 base for J; bases not matched to a gene: 7. The CDR3 contains 16 residues. CDR3 in DNA: TGTGCCAGCAGTTCCGGGACAGGGTTCGTTAACTATGGCTACACCTTC. Translating it yields CASSSGTGFVNYGYTF.

This chain uses TRBV19 with TRBJ1-1; weak D call: TRBD1 (5 bases). CDR1 and CDR2 (germline): LNHDA, SQIVND (reference sequence). This CDR3 is 15 amino acids long. V lost 6 bases to trimming and J lost 1 base, with 15 bases between them. In DNA, the CDR3 is TGTGCCAGTAGGGACCCAGGGAGGGCGAACACTGAAGCTTTCTTT. Amino acids: CASRDPGRANTEAFF.

The sample holds many counts of this clonotype. The rearrangement joins TRBV18 to TRBJ2-2; TRBD1 aligns across 8 bases. Germline assignment: CDR1 KGHSH and CDR2 LQKENI. V shed 6 bases, J shed 5 bases, and the junction held 8 bases outside the gene matches. The CDR3 runs 15 residues. Here the CDR3 reads CASSDGQGKTGELFF. The CDR3 DNA follows: TGTGCCAGCTCGGATGGACAGGGCAAGACCGGGGAGCTGTTTTTT.

This clonotype was picked up many times. The V call is TRBV5-6, the J call TRBJ1-5, with D tentatively TRBD1 (6 bases). From germline, CDR1 is SGHDT and CDR2 YYEEEE. The V and J ends lost 0 bases and 5 bases respectively, with 12 bases between them. The CDR3 contains 15 residues. CDR3 protein: CASSLGSGVDQPQHF. The CDR3 region has the DNA TGTGCCAGCAGCTTGGGGTCAGGGGTTGATCAGCCCCAGCATTTT.

Many counts were recorded for this clonotype. The rearrangement uses TRBV5-1 and TRBJ2-1, with D tentatively TRBD1 or TRBD2 (5 bases each). In germline, CDR1 is SGHRS, CDR2 YFSETQ. CDR3 length: 15 residues. V was cut by 4 bases and J by 4 bases, with 15 bases left in between. The CDR3 DNA is TGCGCCAGCAGCCCGACGGGGACGTCTTACAATGAGCAGTTCTTC. Protein sequence: CASSPTGTSYNEQFF.

There are a few counts of this clonotype. A read error may be the cause here, since a much bigger clone is one base away. The chain links TRBV5-5 to TRBJ2-6; D remains unclear. Germline V CDR1 and CDR2: SGHKS, YYEKEE (reference sequence). V was shortened by 0 bases and J by 2 bases, with 3 bases between the two germline ends. The length of the CDR3 is 14 residues. CDR3 in DNA: TGTGCCAGCAGCTTGGTCCCTGGGGCCAACGTCCTGACTTTC. Amino acids: CASSLVPGANVLTF.

In this sample, this clonotype turned up many times. CDR3 sequence reads: CASSRSTGRPEAFF. CDR3 DNA sequence: TGTGCCAGCAGTCGCTCGACAGGGAGGCCTGAAGCTTTCTTT. V and J are TRBV6-5 and TRBJ1-1; 7 bases are shared with TRBD1. This CDR3 region has 14 residues. With V trimmed by 5 bases and J by 6 bases, 9 bases remained unmatched. CDR1 and CDR2 from the germline V gene are MNHEY and SVGAGI.

This clonotype was recorded many times. The chain joins TRBV20-1 to TRBJ1-1; TRBD1 is a possible D gene (6 bases). The CDR3 totals 12 residues. Trimming stripped 4 bases from V and 4 bases from J, with 10 bases between. CDR1 is DFQATT, CDR2 SNEGSKA, per germline (reference sequence). The CDR3 here is CSAIDRTTEAFF. In DNA, the CDR3 is TGCAGTGCTATTGACAGGACCACTGAAGCTTTCTTT.

This clonotype was seen a few times. This chain connects TRBV7-3 to TRBJ2-2; 7 positions match TRBD2. V dropped 5 bases and J dropped 7; count of bases not matched to a gene: 10. This CDR3 region has 15 residues. Germline values: CDR1 SGHTA, CDR2 FQGTGA. The CDR3 DNA reads as TGTGCCAGCAGCCCGGTAGGGGCGGGAGTCGGGGAGCTGTTTTTT. Amino acid sequence: CASSPVGAGVGELFF. Complete variable domain (other parts from reference TRBV7-3 and TRBJ2-2): GAGVSQTPSNKVTEKGKYVELRCDPISGHTALYWYRQSLGQGPEFLIYFQGTGAADDSGLPNDRFFAVRPEGSVSTLKIQRTERGDSAVYLCASSPVGAGVGELFFGEGSRLTVL.

The chain employs TRBV5-5 and TRBJ2-5, with D perhaps matching TRBD1 or TRBD2 (5 bases each). Germline V lookup: CDR1 SGHKS, CDR2 YYEKEE (reference sequence). With 2 bases removed from V and 1 base from J, the gap between germline ends came to 12 bases. The CDR3 runs to 15 residues. CDR3 protein: CASSFGEGRQETQYF. The CDR3 nucleotides are TGTGCCAGCAGCTTCGGCGAGGGACGCCAAGAGACCCAGTACTTC.

This clonotype was seen many times. This chain connects TRBV5-5 to TRBJ1-4, with D tentatively TRBD1 (5 bases). The germline V gene encodes CDR1 SGHKS and CDR2 YYEKEE (reference sequence). The CDR3 loop spans 15 amino acids. Trimming cost V 6 bases and J 8 bases, with 20 bases left between them. As DNA, the CDR3 is TGTGCCAGCAATCACGGGGCGTCATATACAGAAAAACTGTTTTTT. It specifies CASNHGASYTEKLFF.

The table lists this clonotype with many counts. The rearrangement uses TRBV20-1 and TRBJ2-1; a weak D match, TRBD2 (6 bases). Germline V gene lookup returns CDR1 DFQATT and CDR2 SNEGSKA (reference sequence). The CDR3 loop spans 15 amino acids. The V end was cut by 2 bases, the J end by 6 bases, with 17 bases between. The CDR3 DNA reads as TGCAGTGCTAGACACGGGACCCTCGGGGGCAATGAGCAGTTCTTC. Encoded protein: CSARHGTLGGNEQFF.

This clonotype was seen ten or more times. The chain uses TRBV10-3 and TRBJ2-3; possibly TRBD2 for D (6 bases). From germline, CDR1 is ENHRY and CDR2 SYGVKD. This CDR3 contains 16 residues. V was clipped by 2 bases and J by 0 bases, with 12 bases between them. The CDR3 coding sequence is TGTGCCATCAGTGAGGGGACTGTGGCTAGCACAGATACGCAGTATTTT. Its translation: CAISEGTVASTDTQYF.

This clonotype was observed many times. This rearrangement joins TRBV5-8 to TRBJ2-1, with D uncertain. CDR1 and CDR2 (germline): SGHTS, YDEGEE. Trimming cost V 2 bases and J 3 bases, with 15 bases left between them. CDR3 length: 16 residues. The CDR3 spells CASSFSMSPLYNEQFF. CDR3 DNA sequence: TGTGCCAGCAGCTTCTCGATGTCCCCCCTCTACAATGAGCAGTTCTTC. Drawing the rest from reference TRBV5-8 and TRBJ2-1, the complete variable domain is EAGVTQSPTHLIKTRGQQATLRCSPISGHTSVYWYQQALGLGLQFLLWYDEGEERNRGNFPPRFSGRQFPNYSSELNVNALELEDSALYLCASSFSMSPLYNEQFFGPGTRLTVL.

This clonotype occurred many times. The chain links TRBV6-5 to TRBJ1-1; D is ambiguous. This CDR3 contains 17 residues. Trimming left V 0 bases short and J 8 bases short, with 22 bases between. Germline lookup yields CDR1 MNHEY and CDR2 SVGAGI. The CDR3 DNA reads TGTGCCAGCAGTTACTCTCGTTATGATTCGACGGCCTCGGAAGCTTTCTTT. Translated: CASSYSRYDSTASEAFF.

This clonotype was seen repeatedly, ten times or more. This rearrangement joins TRBV30 to TRBJ2-7; possible D gene TRBD2, 7 bases. The CDR3 consists of 13 residues. The V gene's germline CDR1 is GTSNPN and CDR2 SVGIG (reference sequence). The CDR3 sequence: CVAEGGSSYEQYF. Written as DNA, the CDR3 is TGTGTCGCCGAGGGGGGGAGCTCCTACGAGCAGTACTTC.

Many counts were recorded for this clonotype. The V call is TRBV11-2, the J call TRBJ2-1; 9 bases match TRBD2. The J segment lost 0 bases and the V segment lost 1 base, leaving 13 bases of the junction unmatched. The CDR3 spans 20 residues. Germline V lookup: CDR1 SGHAT, CDR2 FQNNGV. The CDR3 reads CASSLVTSGRNLVSYNEQFF. DNA for the CDR3: TGTGCCAGCAGCTTAGTTACTAGCGGGCGCAATTTGGTCTCCTACAATGAGCAGTTCTTC.

Turning to this clonotype: As the CDR3 is not closed by the conserved phenylalanine or tryptophan, this likely results from a read error. The genes are TRBV7-6 and TRBJ2-7; D is ambiguous. The CDR3 has 12 amino acids. Germline-derived CDR1 and CDR2 are SGHVS and FNYEAQ. The V and J ends lost 4 bases and 6 bases respectively, with 10 bases between them. The CDR3: CASSSDVGEQYY. CDR3 coding DNA: TGTGCCAGCAGCTCCGACGTGGGCGAGCAGTACTAC.

This clonotype was seen at least ten times. The chain joins TRBV12-3 or TRBV12-4 to TRBJ2-7; no firm D call. The germline V and J ends were trimmed by 8 bases and 4 bases, with 15 bases remaining between them. This CDR3 region has 13 residues. CDR3 protein: CASALGRRYEQYF. For the CDR3, the DNA is TGTGCCAGCGCTCTGGGCCGAAGATACGAGCAGTACTTC.

This clonotype was seen repeatedly, ten times or more. The chain has TRBV4-2 and TRBJ2-2, with D possibly TRBD1 on 8 matching bases. Germline assignment: CDR1 LGHNA and CDR2 YNFKEQ. V lost 0 bases and J 4 bases, leaving 15 bases between the germline ends. This CDR3 contains 17 residues. The CDR3 bases are TGTGCCAGCAGCCAAGATCCCAGCGGGACAGGCACCGGGGAGCTGTTTTTT. Translating it yields CASSQDPSGTGTGELFF.

This clonotype was detected a few times. The rearrangement uses TRBV30 and TRBJ1-4; no clear D. V lost 2 bases and J lost 4, with 11 bases in between. The CDR3 runs 14 residues. Germline V gives CDR1 GTSNPN, CDR2 SVGIG (reference sequence). Here the CDR3 DNA reads TGTGCCTGGAGTTTGAACATGCTTAATGAAAAACTGTTTTTT. Translation: CAWSLNMLNEKLFF.

The sample holds many counts of this clonotype. The J gene is TRBJ2-5, the V gene TRBV4-3; D unclear. The ends were cut back, 10 bases at V and 0 bases at J, with 21 bases in the middle. This CDR3 contains 16 residues. Germline V gene lookup returns CDR1 LGHNA and CDR2 YSLEER. The CDR3 sequence is CATNTSPGRYQETQYF. DNA of the CDR3: TGCGCCACGAACACATCCCCCGGACGGTACCAAGAGACCCAGTACTTC.

V is TRBV12-3 or TRBV12-4 and J is TRBJ1-1; D unclear. This CDR3 spans 14 amino acids. The ends were cut back, 8 bases at V and 8 bases at J, with 21 bases in the middle. The CDR3 coding sequence is TGTGCCAGCGGGCCTGGATTAGGAAACAAAGAAGCTTTCTTT. As protein: CASGPGLGNKEAFF.

This clonotype was observed at least ten times. The chain couples TRBV5-5 to TRBJ1-1, with 8 nucleotides matching TRBD1. Unmatched junction bases numbered 6, after V lost 3 bases and J lost 5 bases. The CDR3 consists of 14 residues. Germline V gives CDR1 SGHKS, CDR2 YYEKEE (reference sequence). CDR3 protein: CASSSGGAGTEAFF. DNA for the CDR3: TGTGCCAGCAGCTCAGGGGGCGCAGGAACTGAAGCTTTCTTT.

A few counts support this clonotype. V usage is TRBV27 and J usage is TRBJ1-5; TRBD1 might be the D (6 bases). V lost 1 base to trimming and J lost 8 bases, with 12 bases between them. The length of the CDR3 is 14 residues. The V gene's germline CDR1 is MNHEY and CDR2 SMNVEV (reference sequence). The CDR3 here is CASSLLGGGEPQHF. In nucleotides, the CDR3 is TGTGCCAGCAGTTTATTAGGGGGAGGCGAGCCCCAGCATTTT.